The 26 T cell receptor beta chains given below trace back to one sample, sequenced in a study of vaccination and CD4 T cells after COVID-19. Regarding treatment: approximately 10-day PBMC culture with coronavirus spike peptide pools or control peptides (ViraFEST assay). Their antigens are not known. Cultured CD4+ T-cell DNA underwent Oncomine TCR Beta short-read sequencing. TCRdb ran MiXCR on the PCR reads and lists one entry per CDR3 protein. The profile shows about 11,000 distinct CDR3 sequences, approximately 70% of them singletons. Material: CD4+ T cells from blood, cultured in vitro. The receptors come from a human donor who had recovered from COVID-19.

This chain joins TRBV7-9 and TRBJ2-7, with D unresolved. CDR1 is SEHNR and CDR2 is FQNEAQ in the germline V gene (reference sequence). CDR3 length: 14 residues. Trimming removed 5 bases from V and 1 base from J, with 12 bases in between. DNA for the CDR3: TGTGCCAGCAGCATGGACGTCATTTCCTACGAGCAGTACTTC. Translating it yields CASSMDVISYEQYF.

The V call is TRBV12-3 or TRBV12-4, the J call TRBJ1-6; D uncertain. Trimming took off 3 bases at V and 9 bases at J, with 12 bases between the two ends. The CDR3 covers 14 residues. The CDR3 DNA is TGTGCCAGCAGTTTCGGGGAGTCTCGTTCACCCCTCCACTTT. This gives the protein CASSFGESRSPLHF.

This sequence joins TRBV20-1 and TRBJ1-5; no firm D call. Germline CDR1 and CDR2: DFQATT and SNEGSKA (reference sequence). CDR3 length: 16 amino acids. Trimming cost V 6 bases and J 4 bases, with 22 bases left between them. CDR3 loop: CSAPDVRIGPNQPQHF. In DNA, the CDR3 is TGCAGTGCCCCAGATGTTCGCATCGGTCCGAATCAGCCCCAGCATTTT.

This chain joins TRBV20-1 and TRBJ2-3; possible D gene TRBD1, 5 bases. The CDR3 covers 14 residues. Trimming shortened V by 2 bases and J by 2 bases, and 11 bases separated the two germline ends. Germline V lookup: CDR1 DFQATT, CDR2 SNEGSKA (reference sequence). DNA for the CDR3: TGCAGTGCTAGACCAGGGTCGGTCACAGATACGCAGTATTTT. Translated: CSARPGSVTDTQYF.

The chain is built from TRBV20-1 and TRBJ2-3; TRBD2 agrees at 9 bases. V was pared by 6 bases and J by 6 bases, with 19 bases of the junction left unmatched. The CDR3 totals 17 residues. Per the germline V gene, CDR1 is DFQATT and CDR2 is SNEGSKA (reference sequence). CDR3 bases: TGCAGTGCCCTCCCCCCTCCTGGCGGGAGGGCCTGGGATACGCAGTATTTT. Its translation is CSALPPPGGRAWDTQYF.

The chain links TRBV6-1 to TRBJ2-7; 8 positions match TRBD1. Germline CDR1 MNHNS, CDR2 SASEGT. This CDR3 region has 16 residues. The V and J ends lost 3 bases and 4 bases, in that order; junction bases with no gene match: 11. The CDR3 DNA sequence: TGTGCCAGCAGTGACCCCCGGGACAGGACTTCATACGAGCAGTACTTC. Translating gives CASSDPRDRTSYEQYF.

The chain combines TRBV6-1 with TRBJ2-1, with TRBD2 identical over 7 bases. The CDR3 spans 12 residues. J gave up 5 bases and V 6 bases, and 1 base lay outside the gene matches. In germline, CDR1 is MNHNS, CDR2 SASEGT. The CDR3 loop is CASRTSDNEQFF. In nucleotides, the CDR3 is TGTGCCAGCAGAACTAGCGACAATGAGCAGTTCTTC.

In its sample, this clonotype was seen a few times. The chain recombines TRBV4-2 with TRBJ2-1; D might be TRBD2 (5 bases). The ends were cut back, 2 bases at V and 8 bases at J, with 19 bases in the middle. The CDR3 consists of 16 residues. The germline CDR1 and CDR2 sequences are LGHNA and YNFKEQ. The CDR3 DNA reads as TGTGCCAGCAGCCAACTTTTCGGGGAAGGGTCACATGAGCAGTTCTTC. This codes for CASSQLFGEGSHEQFF.

The CDR3 DNA is TGTGCCAGCAGCCAAGACCCGACCTTTAGCACAGATACGCAGTATTTT. Translating gives CASSQDPTFSTDTQYF. This chain joins TRBV7-2 and TRBJ2-3, with unresolved D. Germline CDR1 reads SGHTA; CDR2 reads FQGNSA. The V end was cut by 5 bases, the J end by 0 bases, with 15 bases between. The CDR3 is 16 residues long.

The rearrangement links TRBV7-2 to TRBJ2-7; D remains unclear. The CDR3 is made up of 12 amino acids. V shed 5 bases and J shed 5 bases, with 10 bases lying between them. The germline V gene encodes CDR1 SGHTA and CDR2 FQGNSA. In nucleotides, the CDR3 is TGTGCCAGCAGCCCTAGTTCTGACGAGCAGTACTTC. Amino acids: CASSPSSDEQYF.

This chain connects TRBV12-3 or TRBV12-4 to TRBJ1-2, with 8 bases identical to TRBD1. The CDR3 length is 15 residues. V lost 5 bases to trimming and J lost 2 bases; unmatched junction nucleotides: 7. DNA for the CDR3: TGTGCCAGCAGTCCCGGACAGGGCGTAAACTATGGCTACACCTTC. It yields the protein CASSPGQGVNYGYTF.

This clonotype was detected a few times. This chain joins TRBV7-9 and TRBJ1-5, with 10 bases that match TRBD1. CDR1 and CDR2 from the germline V gene are SEHNR and FQNEAQ (reference sequence). V shed 5 bases and J 2 bases; nucleotides not matched to a gene: 3. There are 15 residues in the CDR3. CDR3 DNA sequence: TGTGCCAGCAGCGGGACAGGGGCCGGCAATCAGCCCCAGCATTTT. Its translation is CASSGTGAGNQPQHF.

The chain combines TRBV7-2 with TRBJ1-1; TRBD1 matches 7 bases. V was pared by 2 bases and J by 7 bases, with 10 bases of the junction left unmatched. The germline V gene encodes CDR1 SGHTA and CDR2 FQGNSA. The CDR3 is 15 residues long. CDR3 in amino acids: CASSLFVRGINEAFF. CDR3 bases: TGTGCCAGCAGCTTATTTGTCAGGGGGATAAATGAAGCTTTCTTT.

The chain has TRBV7-3 and TRBJ2-2; TRBD2 agrees at 12 bases. CDR1 and CDR2 from the germline V gene are SGHTA and FQGTGA. Losses at the gene ends were 0 bases for V and 6 bases for J; bases not matched to a gene: 2. There are 16 residues in the CDR3. In DNA, the CDR3 is TGTGCCAGCAGCTTAACGCGACTAGCGGGGGCCGGGGAGCTGTTTTTT. Translation: CASSLTRLAGAGELFF.

V and J are TRBV20-1 and TRBJ2-3; 10 bases agree with TRBD2. Germline V CDR1 and CDR2: DFQATT, SNEGSKA (reference sequence). The CDR3 has 17 residues. With V trimmed by 0 bases and J by 1 base, 7 bases remained unmatched. CDR3 nucleotides: TGCAGTGCTAGAGACCTTTTGAGCGGGAGGGGCACAGATACGCAGTATTTT. It yields the protein CSARDLLSGRGTDTQYF.

In its sample, this clonotype was seen a few times. The V and J genes are TRBV20-1 and TRBJ1-3; TRBD1 might be the D (5 bases). Germline V CDR1 and CDR2: DFQATT, SNEGSKA (reference sequence). The CDR3 is 14 residues long. Deletions cut 6 bases from V and 4 bases from J, with 16 bases between. CDR3 region: CSASPGTGGNTIYF. The DNA for the CDR3 is TGCAGTGCATCTCCCGGGACCGGGGGAAACACCATATATTTT.

By share, this clonotype counts as medium-sized. The V and J genes are TRBV6-1 and TRBJ2-7; TRBD2 might be the D (6 bases). Trimming took off 8 bases at V and 0 bases at J, with 14 bases between the two ends. Germline CDR1 and CDR2: MNHNS and SASEGT. The CDR3 consists of 14 residues. CDR3 nucleotide sequence: TGTGCCAGCGGGCGGGGAGGTTACTCCTACGAGCAGTACTTC. Its protein is CASGRGGYSYEQYF.

The chain carries TRBV29-1 and TRBJ1-5; 9 bases align to TRBD1. The CDR3 runs to 12 residues. V shed 4 bases and J 5 bases; nucleotides not matched to a gene: 0. Germline assignment: CDR1 SQVTM and CDR2 ANQGSEA. Here the CDR3 DNA reads TGCAGCGTTGGGACAGGGGATCAGCCCCAGCATTTT. It encodes CSVGTGDQPQHF.

The chain carries TRBV6-2 or TRBV6-3 and TRBJ2-7; perhaps TRBD2 as D (5 bases). With 4 bases removed from V and 3 bases from J, the gap between germline ends came to 13 bases. CDR1 and CDR2 (germline): MNHEY, SVGEGT. The CDR3 covers 14 residues. The DNA for the CDR3 is TGTGCCAGCAGTTCCACGGTTAGCGTCTACGAGCAGTACTTC. It specifies CASSSTVSVYEQYF.

The sample holds a few counts of this clonotype. The V gene is TRBV6-2 or TRBV6-3, the J gene TRBJ1-6; 9 positions match TRBD1. CDR1 and CDR2 (germline): MNHEY, SVGEGT. The CDR3 has 15 residues. Trimming took 6 bases from V and 7 from J; bases not matched to a gene: 7. CDR3: CASSLRTGANSPLHF. CDR3 DNA: TGTGCCAGCAGCCTACGGACAGGGGCAAATTCACCCCTCCACTTT.

The V call is TRBV29-1, the J call TRBJ2-7, with 7 bases that match TRBD2. CDR1 is SQVTM and CDR2 is ANQGSEA in the germline V gene. V shed 6 bases, J shed 0 bases, and the junction held 11 bases outside the gene matches. This CDR3 spans 15 amino acids. The CDR3 DNA is TGCAGCGTAAGCTCCGGGCGGGGGAGCTCCTACGAGCAGTACTTC. This gives the protein CSVSSGRGSSYEQYF.

Only a few counts were recorded for this clonotype. J is TRBJ2-2 and V is TRBV10-1; D is unclear. The CDR3 runs 15 residues. V lost 5 bases to trimming and J lost 2 bases, with 12 bases between them. Per the germline V gene, CDR1 is WNHNN and CDR2 is SYGVQD (reference sequence). CDR3 in DNA: TGCGCCAGCAGTTATGGTGGCCTAAACACCGGGGAGCTGTTTTTT. It encodes CASSYGGLNTGELFF.

V usage is TRBV20-1 and J usage is TRBJ2-7; 10 nucleotides align to TRBD2. CDR1 DFQATT and CDR2 SNEGSKA come from the germline V gene (reference sequence). Trimming at V came to 4 bases and at J to 4 bases, leaving 10 bases not matched to a gene. The CDR3 has 15 residues. DNA for the CDR3: TGCAGTGCTACGAAGCGGGAGGGCCTAGGTTACGAGCAGTACTTC. Amino acid sequence: CSATKREGLGYEQYF.

This chain uses TRBV7-9 with TRBJ2-1; 14 nucleotides agree with TRBD2. The J segment lost 12 bases and the V segment lost 7 bases, leaving 11 bases of the junction unmatched. Germline CDR1 reads SEHNR; CDR2 reads FQNEAQ (reference sequence). The CDR3 consists of 15 residues. CDR3 residues: CASTPGGLAGVGQFF. CDR3 DNA sequence: TGTGCCAGCACCCCCGGGGGACTAGCGGGAGTCGGGCAGTTCTTC.

In its sample, this clonotype ranks as medium-sized. The chain couples TRBV24-1 to TRBJ2-1, with 10 bases that match TRBD2. The CDR3 has 16 amino acids. Germline CDR1 KGHDR, CDR2 SFDVKD. V lost 2 bases to trimming and J lost 4 bases; unmatched junction nucleotides: 4. DNA of the CDR3: TGTGCCACCAGTGATTCGCTAGCGGGGGCTTACAATGAGCAGTTCTTC. Its translation: CATSDSLAGAYNEQFF.

This sequence joins TRBV20-1 and TRBJ1-6, with 9 positions matching TRBD1. The ends lost 6 bases at V and 9 bases at J; junction bases unmatched: 15. Germline CDR1 reads DFQATT; CDR2 reads SNEGSKA (reference sequence). There are 16 residues in the CDR3. The CDR3 spells CSAQNRGQGGVSPLHF. The CDR3 nucleotides are TGCAGTGCCCAGAACAGGGGGCAGGGAGGCGTTTCACCCCTCCACTTT.